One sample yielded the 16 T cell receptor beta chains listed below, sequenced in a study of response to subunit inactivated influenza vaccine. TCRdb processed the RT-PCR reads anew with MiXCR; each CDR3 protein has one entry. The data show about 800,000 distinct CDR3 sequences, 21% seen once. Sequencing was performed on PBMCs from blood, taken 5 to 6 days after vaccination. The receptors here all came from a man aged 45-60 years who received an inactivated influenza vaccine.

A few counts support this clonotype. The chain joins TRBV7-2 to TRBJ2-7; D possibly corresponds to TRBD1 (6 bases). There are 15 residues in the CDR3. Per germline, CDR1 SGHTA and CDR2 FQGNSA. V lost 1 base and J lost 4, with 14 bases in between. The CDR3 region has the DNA TGTGCCAGCAGCTTAGAAGGGGCAGGGGAGTACGAGCAGTACTTC. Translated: CASSLEGAGEYEQYF.

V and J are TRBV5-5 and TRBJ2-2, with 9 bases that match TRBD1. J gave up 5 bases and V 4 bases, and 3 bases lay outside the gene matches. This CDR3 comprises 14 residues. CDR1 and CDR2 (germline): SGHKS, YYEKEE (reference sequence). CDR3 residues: CASSEDRGTGELFF. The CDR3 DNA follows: TGTGCCAGCAGCGAGGACAGGGGTACCGGGGAGCTGTTTTTT.

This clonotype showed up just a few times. CDR3 in amino acids: CATSRDITGELFF. CDR3 sequence (DNA): TGTGCCACCAGCAGAGATATCACCGGGGAGCTGTTTTTT. V is TRBV15 and J is TRBJ2-2; no firm D call. V dropped 0 bases and J dropped 4 bases, with 3 bases sitting between them. The CDR3 consists of 13 residues. Looked up from germline, CDR1 is LNHNV and CDR2 is YYDKDF (reference sequence).

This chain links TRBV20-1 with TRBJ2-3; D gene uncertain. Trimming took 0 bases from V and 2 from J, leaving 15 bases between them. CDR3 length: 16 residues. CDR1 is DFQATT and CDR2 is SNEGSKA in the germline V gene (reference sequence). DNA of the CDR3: TGCAGTGCTAGAGAAACCCCGTTGGAGTACACAGATACGCAGTATTTT. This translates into CSARETPLEYTDTQYF.

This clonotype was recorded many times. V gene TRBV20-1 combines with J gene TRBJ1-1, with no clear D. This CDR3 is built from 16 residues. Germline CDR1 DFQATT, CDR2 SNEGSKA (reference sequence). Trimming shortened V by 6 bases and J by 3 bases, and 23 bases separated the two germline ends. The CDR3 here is CSAKEYLGADDTEAFF. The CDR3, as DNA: TGCAGTGCCAAGGAATATTTGGGAGCGGATGACACTGAAGCTTTCTTT.

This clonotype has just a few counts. The chain's CDR3 is CASSVDRGLGETQYF. DNA of the CDR3: TGTGCCAGCAGCGTAGATCGAGGGTTGGGAGAGACCCAGTACTTC. The chain combines TRBV9 with TRBJ2-5, with a tentative D call TRBD2 (5 bases). Germline V gene sequence: CDR1 SGDLS, CDR2 YYNGEE. The CDR3 length is 15 residues. Trimming left V 0 bases short and J 4 bases short, with 13 bases between. The entire variable domain, with the rest obtained from reference TRBV9 and TRBJ2-5, is as follows: DSGVTQTPKHLITATGQRVTLRCSPRSGDLSVYWYQQSLDQGLQFLIQYYNGEERAKGNILERFSAQQFPDLHSELNLSSLELGDSALYFCASSVDRGLGETQYFGPGTRLLVL.

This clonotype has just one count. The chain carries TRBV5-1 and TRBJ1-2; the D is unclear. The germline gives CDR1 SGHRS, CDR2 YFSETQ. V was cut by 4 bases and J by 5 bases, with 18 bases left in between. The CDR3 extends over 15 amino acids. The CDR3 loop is CASSPDGPGWYGYTF. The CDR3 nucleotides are TGCGCCAGCAGCCCGGACGGCCCGGGATGGTATGGCTACACCTTC.

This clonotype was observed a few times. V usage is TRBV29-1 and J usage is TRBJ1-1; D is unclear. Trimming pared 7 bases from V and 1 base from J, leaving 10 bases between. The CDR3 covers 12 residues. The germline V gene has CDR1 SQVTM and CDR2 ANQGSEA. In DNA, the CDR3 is TGCAGCGGCATGACGGGGAACACTGAAGCTTTCTTT. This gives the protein CSGMTGNTEAFF.

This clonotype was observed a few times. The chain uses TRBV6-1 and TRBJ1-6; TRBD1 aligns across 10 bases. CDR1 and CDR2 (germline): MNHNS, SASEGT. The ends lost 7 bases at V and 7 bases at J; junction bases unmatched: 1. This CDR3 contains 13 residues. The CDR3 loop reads CASKGQGNSPLHF. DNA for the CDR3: TGTGCCAGCAAGGGACAGGGGAATTCACCCCTCCACTTT.

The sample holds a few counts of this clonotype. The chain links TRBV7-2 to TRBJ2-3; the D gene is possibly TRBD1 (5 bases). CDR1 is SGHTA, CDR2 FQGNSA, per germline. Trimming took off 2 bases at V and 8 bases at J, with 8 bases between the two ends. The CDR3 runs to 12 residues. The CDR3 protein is CASSLSQGTQYF. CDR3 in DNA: TGTGCCAGCAGCTTAAGCCAGGGTACGCAGTATTTT.

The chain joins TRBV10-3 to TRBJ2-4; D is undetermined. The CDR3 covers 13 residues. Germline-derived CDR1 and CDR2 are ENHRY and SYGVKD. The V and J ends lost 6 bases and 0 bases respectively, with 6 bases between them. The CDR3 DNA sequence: TGTGCCATCAGGAATCTAGCCAAAAACATTCAGTACTTC. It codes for CAIRNLAKNIQYF.

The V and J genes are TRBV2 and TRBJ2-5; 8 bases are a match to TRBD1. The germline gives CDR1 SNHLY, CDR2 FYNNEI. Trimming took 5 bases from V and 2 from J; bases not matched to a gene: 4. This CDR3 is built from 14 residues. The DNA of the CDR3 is TGTGCCAGCAGTCAGGGGGCGCGACAAGAGACCCAGTACTTC. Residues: CASSQGARQETQYF.

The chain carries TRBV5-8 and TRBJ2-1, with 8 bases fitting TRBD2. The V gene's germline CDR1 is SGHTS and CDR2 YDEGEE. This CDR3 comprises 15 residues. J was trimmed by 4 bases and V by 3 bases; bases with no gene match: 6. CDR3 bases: TGTGCCAGCAGCTCTGGACTAGCAACTTACAATGAGCAGTTCTTC. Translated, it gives CASSSGLATYNEQFF.

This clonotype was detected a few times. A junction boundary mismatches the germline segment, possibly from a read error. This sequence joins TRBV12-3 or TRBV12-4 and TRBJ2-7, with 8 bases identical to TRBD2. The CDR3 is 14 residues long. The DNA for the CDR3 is TGTGCCAGCAGATTAGCGGGGCGTAGTGCCGAGCAGTACTTC. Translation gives CASRLAGRSAEQYF.

The CDR3 loop is CASSLGGVQDYEQYF. The CDR3 bases are TGTGCCAGCAGCTTAGGAGGGGTTCAAGACTACGAGCAGTACTTC. The chain is built from TRBV7-9 and TRBJ2-7; D assignment may be TRBD1 or TRBD2 (5 bases each). CDR1 SEHNR and CDR2 FQNEAQ come from the germline V gene (reference sequence). The V gene lost 1 base and the J gene lost 3 bases, with 13 bases spanning the gap. There are 15 residues in the CDR3.

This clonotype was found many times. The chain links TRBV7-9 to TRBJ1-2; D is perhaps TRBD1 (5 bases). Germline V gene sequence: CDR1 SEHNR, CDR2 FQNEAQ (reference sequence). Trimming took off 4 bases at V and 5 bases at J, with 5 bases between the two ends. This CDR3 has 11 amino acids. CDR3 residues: CASSSGYGYTF. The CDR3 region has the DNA TGTGCCAGCAGCTCAGGGTATGGCTACACCTTC.